The sequence of this T cell receptor beta chain was determined in a study of CD8+CD57+ T cells in acquired aplastic anemia. Findings and limits, study-wide: Patients showed no significant difference from controls in CD8+ Simpson's diversity.

Profiling of TCR beta VDJ combinations and CDR3 sequences used genomic DNA as template. TCRdb recomputed calls from the reads with MiXCR, one row per CDR3 protein. This sample has about 270,000 distinct CDR3 sequences, with 56% found just once. In the case of this clonotype: Its specificity is unknown.

The length of the CDR3 is 14 residues. The germline CDR1 and CDR2 sequences are SEHNR and FQNEAQ (reference sequence). Trimming stripped 5 bases from V and 0 bases from J, with 10 bases between. The material sequenced was sorted CD4+, CD8+, or CD8+CD57+ T cells (not recorded which) from PBMCs. This TCR was recovered from a human donor with severe aplastic anemia or a healthy control (not recorded which). The genes are TRBV7-9 and TRBJ1-1, with D hard to call. The DNA for the CDR3 is TGTGCCAGCAGCGGTCAGGAAATGAACACTGAAGCTTTCTTT. It is translated as CASSGQEMNTEAFF.